A single sample is the source of the 26 T cell receptor beta chains below, sequenced in a study of blood T cell repertoires in COVID-19. Assay used: immunoSEQ multiplex PCR; TCRdb lists only in-frame clones, some missing. The sample yields fewer than 250,000 clones, under 85% seen once. The sample taken for sequencing was peripheral blood. The receptors shown here come from a human donor in a cohort sampled during active COVID-19.

The J gene is TRBJ1-1, the V gene TRBV5-4; 8 bases agree with TRBD1. The length of the CDR3 is 14 residues. V gave up 6 bases and J gave up 3 bases; unmatched junction bases: 7. Germline V gives CDR1 SGHNT, CDR2 YYREEE (reference sequence). Here the CDR3 DNA reads TGTGCCAGCACCCAGGGGGCCCGGGACACTGAAGCTTTCTTT. Translated: CASTQGARDTEAFF.

The J gene is TRBJ1-4, the V gene TRBV7-2; weak D call: TRBD1 (6 bases). The CDR3 is 17 amino acids. The germline V and J ends were trimmed by 1 base and 5 bases, with 17 bases remaining between them. Germline CDR1 is SGHTA and CDR2 is FQGNSA. The CDR3 protein is CASSLVARGQPNEKLFF. The CDR3 DNA sequence: TGTGCCAGCAGCTTAGTAGCGAGAGGACAGCCAAATGAAAAACTGTTTTTT.

This clone was seen a single time. The chain combines TRBV12-5 with TRBJ2-2; perhaps TRBD2 as D (6 bases). V lost 1 base and J 8 bases, leaving 14 bases between the germline ends. The CDR3 totals 15 residues. The germline V gene encodes CDR1 LGHNT and CDR2 FRNRAP. The CDR3 spells CASGLAGLVPGELFF. CDR3 sequence (DNA): TGTGCTAGTGGTTTGGCGGGACTTGTCCCGGGGGAGCTGTTTTTT.

This chain uses TRBV6-5 with TRBJ2-3; tentative D call: TRBD2 (5 bases). There are 13 residues in the CDR3. The V end was cut by 7 bases, the J end by 6 bases, with 14 bases between. Germline CDR1 MNHEY, CDR2 SVGAGI. CDR3 sequence reads: CASKSGSWDTQYF. The CDR3 DNA sequence: TGTGCCAGCAAGTCGGGGTCATGGGATACGCAGTATTTT.

The V and J genes are TRBV9 and TRBJ2-3; 10 bases map to TRBD2. CDR3 size: 20 residues. With 4 bases clipped from V and 2 bases from J, the junction kept 19 bases outside the gene matches. Germline CDR1 reads SGDLS; CDR2 reads YYNGEE. For the CDR3, the DNA is TGTGCCAGCAGCCGGTCCTTCGGGCTAGCGGGAGTGCGAGACACAGATACGCAGTATTTT. Translating gives CASSRSFGLAGVRDTDTQYF.

This chain joins TRBV7-9 and TRBJ1-2; D unclear. V lost 7 bases, J lost 8 bases, and 8 bases lay in between. The CDR3 is made up of 10 amino acids. Germline V lookup: CDR1 SEHNR, CDR2 FQNEAQ (reference sequence). CDR3 sequence (DNA): TGTGCCAGCACCTCTGTCGGCTACACCTTC. Translated, it gives CASTSVGYTF.

The chain couples TRBV19 to TRBJ1-6; D unclear. Trimming pared 4 bases from V and 8 bases from J, leaving 12 bases between. Germline CDR1 is LNHDA and CDR2 is SQIVND (reference sequence). CDR3 length equals 14 residues. CDR3 amino acids: CASSNVAGDSPLHF. In DNA, the CDR3 is TGTGCCAGTAGTAATGTGGCCGGAGATTCACCCCTCCACTTT. The whole variable domain, filled in from reference TRBV19 and TRBJ1-6, reads DGGITQSPKYLFRKEGQNVTLSCEQNLNHDAMYWYRQDPGQGLRLIYYSQIVNDFQKGDIAEGYSVSREKKESFPLTVTSAQKNPTAFYLCASSNVAGDSPLHFGNGTRLTVT.

V gene TRBV5-1 combines with J gene TRBJ2-7; 10 bases map to TRBD2. Germline CDR1 is SGHRS and CDR2 is YFSETQ. V trimming: 2 bases; J trimming: 2 bases; junction bases outside the gene matches: 4. The CDR3 loop spans 15 amino acids. In DNA, the CDR3 is TGCGCCAGCAGCTTCCTAGCGGGGGAAACCTACGAGCAGTACTTC. This gives the protein CASSFLAGETYEQYF.

J is TRBJ2-2 and V is TRBV19; 9 nucleotides line up with TRBD1. Germline V lookup: CDR1 LNHDA, CDR2 SQIVND (reference sequence). V gave up 5 bases and J gave up 4 bases; unmatched junction bases: 8. The CDR3 is made up of 16 amino acids. CDR3 region: CASSPDRGWSTGELFF. CDR3 DNA: TGTGCCAGTAGTCCGGACAGGGGATGGAGCACCGGGGAGCTGTTTTTT.

This chain links TRBV6-2 or TRBV6-3 with TRBJ1-5, with 10 bases identical to TRBD1. This CDR3 has 16 amino acids. Looked up from germline, CDR1 is MNHEY and CDR2 is SVGEGT. V shed 0 bases, J shed 4 bases, and the junction held 3 bases outside the gene matches. Written as DNA, the CDR3 is TGTGCCAGCAGTTACTCTGGGACAGGGGAGAATCAGCCCCAGCATTTT. Translation: CASSYSGTGENQPQHF.

The gene calls are TRBV2 and TRBJ2-5, with 8 bases fitting TRBD2. The germline V gene has CDR1 SNHLY and CDR2 FYNNEI. CDR3 size: 16 residues. The ends lost 6 bases at V and 8 bases at J; junction bases unmatched: 17. The CDR3 sequence: CASRRNHGLAHQTQYF. As DNA, the CDR3 is TGTGCCAGCAGGCGAAACCACGGACTAGCACATCAAACCCAGTACTTC.

This CDR3 reads CASSDVREGGNEQYF. CDR3 DNA sequence: TGTGCCAGCAGCGATGTACGGGAGGGTGGGAACGAGCAGTACTTC. V and J are TRBV11-2 and TRBJ2-7, with TRBD2 matching 8 bases. The CDR3 covers 15 residues. Germline assignment: CDR1 SGHAT and CDR2 FQNNGV. The V gene end was trimmed by 5 bases and the J gene end by 5 bases; junction bases not matched to a gene: 11.

This chain links TRBV19 with TRBJ2-1; 10 positions agree with TRBD1. Trimming cost V 7 bases and J 8 bases; bases outside gene matches: 8. The length of the CDR3 is 14 residues. Germline V CDR1 and CDR2: LNHDA, SQIVND (reference sequence). The CDR3 bases are TGTGCCAGTACCGAGGGGACAGGGGTCGATGAGCAGTTCTTC. This sequence encodes CASTEGTGVDEQFF.

The chain employs TRBV27 and TRBJ2-7, with 13 bases fitting TRBD2. The CDR3 has 14 amino acids. Germline V lookup: CDR1 MNHEY, CDR2 SMNVEV (reference sequence). The J segment lost 7 bases and the V segment lost 6 bases, leaving 6 bases of the junction unmatched. CDR3 nucleotide sequence: TGTGCCAGCAGACTAGCGGGAGGGCCGGGTGAGCAGTACTTC. It encodes CASRLAGGPGEQYF.

J is TRBJ2-3 and V is TRBV6-5, with 9 nucleotides matching TRBD2. The CDR3 spans 13 residues. The V gene end was trimmed by 8 bases and the J gene end by 5 bases; junction bases not matched to a gene: 5. The V gene's germline CDR1 is MNHEY and CDR2 SVGAGI. CDR3 bases: TGTGCCAGCCAAAGGACTAGCGAAGATACGCAGTATTTT. This encodes CASQRTSEDTQYF.

The chain employs TRBV5-1 and TRBJ1-3, with 8 nucleotides matching TRBD1. The trim removed 4 bases at V and 8 bases at J, leaving 8 bases unmatched. From germline, CDR1 is SGHRS and CDR2 YFSETQ. This CDR3 is built from 14 residues. Here the CDR3 reads CASSAGQVVDTIYF. The CDR3 DNA is TGCGCCAGCAGCGCGGGACAGGTAGTGGACACCATATATTTT.

This clone has just a few counts. As DNA, the CDR3 is TGTGCCAGCTCACTCTATGCCACAGGGAATGGCTATGGCTACACCTTC. It yields the protein CASSLYATGNGYGYTF. The chain combines TRBV18 with TRBJ1-2, with D perhaps matching TRBD1 (6 bases). With 4 bases removed from V and 4 bases from J, the gap between germline ends came to 19 bases. This CDR3 has 16 residues. Germline values: CDR1 KGHSH, CDR2 LQKENI.

The chain combines TRBV3-1 (or the pseudogene TRBV3-2) with TRBJ2-5; possibly TRBD2 for D (6 bases). This CDR3 has 15 amino acids. V lost 4 bases to trimming and J lost 0 bases, with 12 bases between them. Germline V gives CDR1 LGHDT, CDR2 YNNKEL (reference sequence). Written as DNA, the CDR3 is TGTGCCAGCAGCCCAGCGGGCTCGTACCAAGAGACCCAGTACTTC. The encoded protein is CASSPAGSYQETQYF.

The chain employs TRBV6-6 and TRBJ2-7; 11 nucleotides agree with TRBD1. The CDR3 consists of 15 residues. With 7 bases clipped from V and 7 bases from J, the junction kept 12 bases outside the gene matches. Germline assignment: CDR1 MNHNY and CDR2 SVGAGI (reference sequence). CDR3 sequence (DNA): TGTGCCAGCAATAGACCGGGACAGGGGGTTTTAGAGCAGTACTTC. This gives the protein CASNRPGQGVLEQYF.

The chain couples TRBV7-3 to TRBJ2-3, with 9 bases lining up with TRBD2. Germline V CDR1 and CDR2: SGHTA, FQGTGA. The CDR3 runs to 15 residues. V gave up 3 bases and J gave up 4 bases; unmatched junction bases: 5. The CDR3 sequence: CASSLRGGEADTQYF. CDR3 in DNA: TGTGCCAGCAGCTTGCGGGGGGGCGAAGCAGATACGCAGTATTTT.

This clone was observed once. The chain joins TRBV5-1 to TRBJ2-3, with 9 positions matching TRBD2. The junction had 13 bases not matched to a gene; V was cut back by 3 bases and J by 11 bases. CDR1 and CDR2 from the germline V gene are SGHRS and YFSETQ. This CDR3 region has 15 residues. The CDR3 spells CASSYTTSGLRVQYF. CDR3 DNA: TGCGCCAGCAGCTATACGACTAGCGGACTCCGGGTGCAGTATTTT.

The genes are TRBV10-2 and TRBJ2-3, with D perhaps TRBD1 (6 bases). Trimming pared 8 bases from V and 5 bases from J, leaving 32 bases between. The CDR3 has 19 amino acids. Germline V CDR1 and CDR2: WSHSY, SAAADI. Here the CDR3 DNA reads TGCGCCAGCGCATCACCGAGGGTTAGGGCAGGGGCTTCAATAGATACGCAGTATTTT. It specifies CASASPRVRAGASIDTQYF.

The chain has TRBV5-4 and TRBJ2-2; 9 nucleotides match TRBD1. V lost 3 bases, J lost 2 bases, and 5 bases stayed unmatched. Germline CDR1 reads SGHNT; CDR2 reads YYREEE (reference sequence). The CDR3 is made up of 16 amino acids. CDR3 amino acids: CASSYKGQGNTGELFF. In DNA form, the CDR3 reads TGTGCCAGCAGCTATAAGGGACAGGGTAACACCGGGGAGCTGTTTTTT. The variable domain in full, completed from reference TRBV5-4 and TRBJ2-2, reads ETGVTQSPTHLIKTRGQQVTLRCSSQSGHNTVSWYQQALGQGPQFIFQYYREEENGRGNFPPRFSGLQFPNYSSELNVNALELDDSALYLCASSYKGQGNTGELFFGEGSRLTVL.

The V gene is TRBV4-2, the J gene TRBJ1-1; possibly TRBD1 for D (5 bases). CDR3 length: 14 amino acids. The V gene's germline CDR1 is LGHNA and CDR2 YNFKEQ. Trimming took 7 bases from V and 5 from J, leaving 17 bases between them. CDR3 loop: CASTFPGGNTEAFF. The CDR3 DNA is TGTGCCAGCACCTTTCCGGGGGGGAATACTGAAGCTTTCTTT.

The CDR3 region has the DNA TGTGCCACCAGCCTCAGGGGGGCAGACTATGGCTACACCTTC. Protein: CATSLRGADYGYTF. This chain connects TRBV15 to TRBJ1-2; 7 positions match TRBD1. The CDR3 is made up of 14 amino acids. J lost 3 bases, V lost 5 bases, and 6 bases had no gene match. The V gene's germline CDR1 is LNHNV and CDR2 YYDKDF (reference sequence).

The V gene is TRBV6-6, the J gene TRBJ1-5; 11 positions match TRBD1. The CDR3 sequence is 16 residues long. The V gene's germline CDR1 is MNHNY and CDR2 SVGAGI (reference sequence). The ends lost 5 bases at V and 4 bases at J; junction bases unmatched: 7. In DNA, the CDR3 is TGTGCCAGCAGTCCTAGAGGGACAGGGGGGAATCAGCCCCAGCATTTT. Encoded protein: CASSPRGTGGNQPQHF.